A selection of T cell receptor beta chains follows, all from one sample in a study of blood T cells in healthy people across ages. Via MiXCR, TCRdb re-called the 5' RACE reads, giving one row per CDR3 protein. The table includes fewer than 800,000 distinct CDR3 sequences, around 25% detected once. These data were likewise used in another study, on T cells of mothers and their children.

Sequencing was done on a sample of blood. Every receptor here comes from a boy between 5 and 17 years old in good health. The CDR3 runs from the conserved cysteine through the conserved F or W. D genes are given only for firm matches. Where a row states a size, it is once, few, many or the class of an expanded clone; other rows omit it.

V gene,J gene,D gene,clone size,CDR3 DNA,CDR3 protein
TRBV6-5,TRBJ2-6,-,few,TGTGCCAGCACCAAACTCCGGGGCCTAGCTGGGGCCAACGTCCTGACTTTC,CASTKLRGLAGANVLTF
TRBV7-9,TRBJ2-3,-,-,TGTGCCAGCAGCTTGGGGGGACTTGGCACAGATACGCAGTATTTT,CASSLGGLGTDTQYF
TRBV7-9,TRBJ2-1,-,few,TGTGCCAGCAGCCCCGGCTTCAATGAGCAGTTCTTC,CASSPGFNEQFF
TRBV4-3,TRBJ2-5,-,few,TGCGCCAGCAGCCAAGTTTTGGGACAGCAGTCGGGGGAGCAGTACTTC,CASSQVLGQQSGEQYF
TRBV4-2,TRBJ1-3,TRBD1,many,TGTGCCAGCAGCCAAGACCGGGACAGCTCTGGAAACACCATATATTTT,CASSQDRDSSGNTIYF
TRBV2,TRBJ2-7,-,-,TGTGCCACCGGGTCCTACTACGAGCAGTACTTC,CATGSYYEQYF
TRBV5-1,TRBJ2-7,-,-,TGTGCCAGCAGCGGGCGGGGAGAGGGATACGAGCAGTACTTC,CASSGRGEGYEQYF
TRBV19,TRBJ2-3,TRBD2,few,TGTGCCAGTAGTATAGCTAGCGGGAGGGATACGCAGTATTTT,CASSIASGRDTQYF
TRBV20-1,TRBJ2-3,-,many,TGCAGTGCTAGCTTGGATACGCAGTATTTT,CSASLDTQYF
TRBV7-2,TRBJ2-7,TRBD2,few,TGTGCCAGCAGCTCGGGTCCCGGCGGGAGCTACTACGAGCAGTACTTC,CASSSGPGGSYYEQYF
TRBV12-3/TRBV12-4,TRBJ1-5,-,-,TGTGCCAGCAGCGACGGACAGCCCAATCAGCCCCAGCATTTT,CASSDGQPNQPQHF
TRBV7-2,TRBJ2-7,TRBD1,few,TGTGCCAGCAGCAGGGGGGACAGGGGCTACGAGCAGTACTTC,CASSRGDRGYEQYF
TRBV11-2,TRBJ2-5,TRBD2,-,TGTGCCAGTAGCGCTTATACGGGGGGGGAGACCCAGTACTTC,CASSAYTGGETQYF
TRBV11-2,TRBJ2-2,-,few,TGTGCCAGCAGCCTCAGGGGATTGGCCGGGGAGCTGTTTTTT,CASSLRGLAGELFF
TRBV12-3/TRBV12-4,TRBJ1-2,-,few,TGTGCCAGCAGGCACGGCGGGCACTTTGGCTTC,CASRHGGHFGF
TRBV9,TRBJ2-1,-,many,TGTGCCAGCAGCGTAGGTGGTGAGCAGTTCTTC,CASSVGGEQFF
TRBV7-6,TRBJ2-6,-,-,TGTGCCAGCAGCCCGGACTCACCTGGGGCCAACGTCCTGACTTTC,CASSPDSPGANVLTF
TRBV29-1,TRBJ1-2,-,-,TGCAGCGTTCACATAACGGGGTATCGGGACTATGGCTACACCTTC,CSVHITGYRDYGYTF
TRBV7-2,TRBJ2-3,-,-,TGTGCCAGCACCGACCGGCCCCCTAGCCCGTATTTT,CASTDRPPSPYF
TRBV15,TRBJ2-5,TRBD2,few,TGTGCCACCAGCAGAGTCCACGTAGCGGGAGAGGAGACCCAGTACTTC,CATSRVHVAGEETQYF
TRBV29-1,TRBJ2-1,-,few,TGCAGCCGTATCCGTAGCTCCTACAATGAGCAGTTCTTC,CSRIRSSYNEQFF
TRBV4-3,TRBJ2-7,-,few,TGCGCCAGCAGTTACGACCGGGACTTGAAGTCCTACGAGCAGTACTTC,CASSYDRDLKSYEQYF
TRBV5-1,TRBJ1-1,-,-,TGCGCCAGCAGCATCCTTCAGGGGAGGAACACTGAAGCTTTCTTT,CASSILQGRNTEAFF
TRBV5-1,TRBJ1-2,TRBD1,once,TGCGCCAGCAGCTTGTACCGGGACAGGGTTTCAAACTATGGCTACACCTTC,CASSLYRDRVSNYGYTF
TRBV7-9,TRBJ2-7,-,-,TGTGCCAGCAGACGGGACAGCGGGGACGAGCAGTACTTC,CASRRDSGDEQYF
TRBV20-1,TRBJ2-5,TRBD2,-,TGCAGTGCTGCCTCGTGGGGGGCTAGCGGGAGTTATAAAGAGACCCAGTACTTC,CSAASWGASGSYKETQYF
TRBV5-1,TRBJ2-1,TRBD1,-,TGCGCCAGCAGCGACGACAGGGGGCTGCAGTTCTTC,CASSDDRGLQFF
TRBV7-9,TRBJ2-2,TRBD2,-,TGTGCCAGCAGCCCAAGACTAGCCGCCACCGGGGAGCTGTTTTTT,CASSPRLAATGELFF
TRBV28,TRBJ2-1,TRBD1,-,TGTGCCAGCAGTTTTTGGCAGGGGGCGCCGGGTGAGCAGTTCTTC,CASSFWQGAPGEQFF
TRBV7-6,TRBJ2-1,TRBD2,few,TGTGCCAGCAGCTTTGGGACTAGCGGGGTGCACAATGAGCAGTTCTTC,CASSFGTSGVHNEQFF
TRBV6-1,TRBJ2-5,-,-,TGTGCCAGCAGTGAATCCCCACCCCCGGGAGAGACCCAGTACTTC,CASSESPPPGETQYF
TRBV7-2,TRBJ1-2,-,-,TGTGCCAGCAGCTCAAGCAGGCAATATGGCTACACCTTC,CASSSSRQYGYTF
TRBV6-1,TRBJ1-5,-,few,TGTGCCAGCGGCCGGACAACCGGGAGCAATCAGCCCCAGCATTTT,CASGRTTGSNQPQHF
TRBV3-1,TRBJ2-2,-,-,TGTGCCAGCAGCATACAGGTGAACACCGGGGAGCTGTTTTTT,CASSIQVNTGELFF
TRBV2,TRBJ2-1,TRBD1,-,TGTGCCAGCATGCGGCAGGGGGCGGGGTACAATGAGCAGTTCTTC,CASMRQGAGYNEQFF
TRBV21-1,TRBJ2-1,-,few,TGTGCCAGCAGCAAAGGCGGCTTGAGTGAGCAGTTCTTC,CASSKGGLSEQFF
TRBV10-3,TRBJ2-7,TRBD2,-,TGTGCCATCAGTGACGGGACTAACTCCTACGAGCAGTACTTC,CAISDGTNSYEQYF
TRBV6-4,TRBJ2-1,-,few,TGTGCCAGCAGTCAAACTACGCTCTCCTACAATGAGCAGTTCTTC,CASSQTTLSYNEQFF
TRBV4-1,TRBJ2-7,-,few,TGCGCCAGCAGCCAAGATCGATACTCGCTGTACGAGCAGTACTTC,CASSQDRYSLYEQYF
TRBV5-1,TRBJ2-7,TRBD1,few,TGCGCCAGCAGCCCAGGCTGGACAGGGGAGCACGAGCAGTACTTC,CASSPGWTGEHEQYF
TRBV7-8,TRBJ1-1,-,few,TGTGCCAGCAGCCTAGGGGTTTGGGGGGCCCCCCCTGAAGCTTTCTTT,CASSLGVWGAPPEAFF
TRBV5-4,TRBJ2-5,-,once,TGTGCCAGCAGCTTGAGACAGGGGAGGGCAGAGACCCAGTACTTC,CASSLRQGRAETQYF
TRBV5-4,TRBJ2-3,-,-,TGTGCCAGCAGCTTGTGGAGGGAAATGCAGTATTTT,CASSLWREMQYF
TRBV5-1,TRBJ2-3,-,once,TGCGCCAGCAGCCTCGGTAGCAGGTTGGGTCGGGCAGATACGCAGTATTTT,CASSLGSRLGRADTQYF
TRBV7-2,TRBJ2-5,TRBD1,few,TGTGCCAGCAGCTTCCAGCCCGGACAGGGGAGGGAGACCCAGTACTTC,CASSFQPGQGRETQYF
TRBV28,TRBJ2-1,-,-,TGTGCCAGCAGTCCCCCGCCGCGGGTGCTCTCCTACAATGAGCAGTTCTTC,CASSPPPRVLSYNEQFF
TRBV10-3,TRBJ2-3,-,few,TGTGCCATCAGTTTGGACGCTAGCACAGATACGCAGTATTTT,CAISLDASTDTQYF
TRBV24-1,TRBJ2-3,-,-,TGTGCCACCAGTGATTTGGTCTCAGGGGCCAGCACAGATACGCAGTATTTT,CATSDLVSGASTDTQYF
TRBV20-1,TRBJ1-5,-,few,TGCAGTGCTAGTCGAGCAGGGGTTGGGCCCCAGCATTTT,CSASRAGVGPQHF